This TCR beta chain was captured in a study of blood T cells in healthy people across ages. With a J-beta primer mix and a sample-barcoded 5' primer, a second PCR ran about 7 to 11 cycles. Each cDNA molecule was tagged by a template-switch adaptor that had 12 random nucleotides. TCRdb called the 5' RACE reads again in MiXCR, with one record for every CDR3 protein. The sample contains 1.5 million to 2 million distinct CDR3 sequences, approximately 39% of which appear only once. V lost 4 bases to trimming and J lost 4 bases, with 12 bases between them. The CDR3 contains 14 residues. Germline lookup yields CDR1 SGHKS and CDR2 YYEKEE (reference sequence).

What was sequenced was blood. The TCR comes from a human donor in good health. The chain uses TRBV5-5 and TRBJ1-5; D call uncertain. CDR3 protein: CASSQLAANQPQHF. CDR3 coding DNA: TGTGCCAGCAGCCAATTGGCGGCTAATCAGCCCCAGCATTTT.